The clone carrying this TCR beta chain showed up just a few times. These data originate in a study of T cells after yellow fever vaccination. V was clipped by 6 bases and J by 5 bases, with 16 bases between them. The CDR3 loop spans 14 amino acids. Germline V lookup: CDR1 MNHEY, CDR2 SVGEGT. From the 5' RACE reads, TCRdb called clonotypes with MiXCR, one entry per CDR3 protein. The table lists hundreds of thousands of distinct CDR3 sequences, around 4% of them singletons. The starting material was PBMCs, obtained on the day of the yellow fever booster vaccination. This clonotype was sampled from a man between 18 and 29 years old who received the YFV17D yellow fever vaccine. The rearrangement links TRBV6-2 or TRBV6-3 to TRBJ1-1; TRBD1 is a possible D gene (6 bases). This chain's CDR3 is CASRGHRVDTEAFF. The CDR3 nucleotides are TGTGCCAGCAGGGGACACCGGGTAGATACTGAAGCTTTCTTT.